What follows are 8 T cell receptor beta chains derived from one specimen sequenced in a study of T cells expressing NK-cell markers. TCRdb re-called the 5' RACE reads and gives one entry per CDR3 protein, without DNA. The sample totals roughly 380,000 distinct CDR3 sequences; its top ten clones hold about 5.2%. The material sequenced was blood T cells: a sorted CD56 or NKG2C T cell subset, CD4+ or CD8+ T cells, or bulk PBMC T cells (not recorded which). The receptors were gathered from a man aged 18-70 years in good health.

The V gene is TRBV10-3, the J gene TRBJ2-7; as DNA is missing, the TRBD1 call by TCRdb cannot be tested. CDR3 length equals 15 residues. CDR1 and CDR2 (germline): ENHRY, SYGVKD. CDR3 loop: CAISEGTGSTYEQYF.

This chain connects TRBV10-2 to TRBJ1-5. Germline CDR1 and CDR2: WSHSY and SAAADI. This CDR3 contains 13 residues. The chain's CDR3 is CASRGGPTRPQHF.

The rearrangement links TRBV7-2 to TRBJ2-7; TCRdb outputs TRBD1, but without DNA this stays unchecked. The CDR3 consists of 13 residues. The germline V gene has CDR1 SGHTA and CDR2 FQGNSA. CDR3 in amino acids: CASSLGQAREQYF.

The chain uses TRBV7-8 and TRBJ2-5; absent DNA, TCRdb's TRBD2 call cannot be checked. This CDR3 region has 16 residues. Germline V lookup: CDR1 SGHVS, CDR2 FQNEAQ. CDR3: CASSLGRSWEQETQYF.

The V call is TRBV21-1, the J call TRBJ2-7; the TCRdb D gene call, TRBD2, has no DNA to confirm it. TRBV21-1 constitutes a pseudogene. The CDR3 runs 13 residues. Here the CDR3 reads CARGAGGRYEQYF.

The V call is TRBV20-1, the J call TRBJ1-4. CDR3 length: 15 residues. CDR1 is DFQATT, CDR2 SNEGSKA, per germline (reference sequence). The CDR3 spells CSARDPRQANEKLFF.

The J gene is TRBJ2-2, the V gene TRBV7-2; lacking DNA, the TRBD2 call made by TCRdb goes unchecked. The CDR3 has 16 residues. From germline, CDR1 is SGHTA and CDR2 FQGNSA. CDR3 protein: CASSFAGTRSTGELFF. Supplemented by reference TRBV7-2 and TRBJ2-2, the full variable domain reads GAGVSQSPSNKVTEKGKDVELRCDPISGHTALYWYRQSLGQGLEFLIYFQGNSAPDKSGLPSDRFSAERTGGSVSTLTIQRTQQEDSAVYLCASSFAGTRSTGELFFGEGSRLTVL.

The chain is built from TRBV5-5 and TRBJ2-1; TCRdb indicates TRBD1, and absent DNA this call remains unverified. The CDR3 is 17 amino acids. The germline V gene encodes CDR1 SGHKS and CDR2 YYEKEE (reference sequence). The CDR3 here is CASSLVGDRFLYNEQFF.